The 17 T cell receptor beta chains given below trace back to one sample, sequenced in a study of T cells in localized non-small cell lung cancer. Sequencing was performed with immunoSEQ multiplex PCR; in TCRdb, only in-frame clones are kept and a portion is missing. The sample comprises just under 80,000 clones, 70% to 90% of which are singletons, and roughly 9% rests with the top ten. The source material was peripheral blood, sampled before any cancer treatment. These receptors all stem from a female donor of 60 years or more with stage I lung adenocarcinoma.

V and J are TRBV4-2 and TRBJ1-3, with D hard to call. Deletions cut 4 bases from V and 0 bases from J, with 16 bases between. The germline gives CDR1 LGHNA, CDR2 YNFKEQ. The CDR3 totals 17 residues. The CDR3 coding sequence is TGTGCCAGCAGCCCAACGGGAACGGGAAGCTCTGGAAACACCATATATTTT. The encoded protein is CASSPTGTGSSGNTIYF.

This chain joins TRBV11-2 and TRBJ1-1; D is possibly TRBD1 (6 bases). Germline V CDR1 and CDR2: SGHAT, FQNNGV. V was shortened by 1 base and J by 5 bases, with 14 bases between the two germline ends. The CDR3 is made up of 15 amino acids. The CDR3 DNA is TGTGCCAGCAGCTTAGTTCGGGGGCTGGGGACTGAAGCTTTCTTT. Translation gives CASSLVRGLGTEAFF.

This chain links TRBV19 with TRBJ2-7; 8 nucleotides line up with TRBD2. Looked up from germline, CDR1 is LNHDA and CDR2 is SQIVND (reference sequence). The CDR3 has 13 amino acids. Unmatched junction bases numbered 7, after V lost 6 bases and J lost 6 bases. The DNA for the CDR3 is TGTGCCAGTAGCGTCGCGGGAGGTGGCGAGCAGTACTTC. It codes for CASSVAGGGEQYF.

The chain links TRBV5-4 to TRBJ2-1, with 10 bases identical to TRBD2. Germline CDR1 is SGHNT and CDR2 is YYREEE (reference sequence). The J segment lost 9 bases and the V segment lost 4 bases, leaving 4 bases of the junction unmatched. The CDR3 sequence is 13 residues long. The CDR3 sequence: CASSLGLAVEQFF. CDR3 DNA sequence: TGTGCCAGCAGCCTAGGACTAGCGGTTGAGCAGTTCTTC.

By sample share, this clone is medium-sized. V and J are TRBV6-1 and TRBJ1-1; D call uncertain. The CDR3 has 13 residues. V gave up 1 base and J gave up 8 bases, with 11 bases separating them. Germline CDR1 and CDR2: MNHNS and SASEGT. CDR3 DNA sequence: TGTGCCAGCAGTGAAGTTAGCTGGATCGAAGCTTTCTTT. This translates into CASSEVSWIEAFF.

V and J are TRBV27 and TRBJ1-3; TRBD1 is a possible D gene (5 bases). Between the trimmed V and J ends, which lost 3 bases and 0 bases, there was a span of 9 bases. This CDR3 region has 15 residues. In germline, CDR1 is MNHEY, CDR2 SMNVEV (reference sequence). As DNA, the CDR3 is TGTGCCAGCAGTTTCGGACACAGCTCTGGAAACACCATATATTTT. Encoded protein: CASSFGHSSGNTIYF.

The rearrangement links TRBV5-1 to TRBJ1-4, with D possibly matching TRBD1 (6 bases). CDR1 SGHRS and CDR2 YFSETQ come from the germline V gene. The CDR3 covers 17 residues. The ends were cut back, 3 bases at V and 0 bases at J, with 15 bases in the middle. The CDR3 sequence: CASSSKQGISTNEKLFF. In nucleotides, the CDR3 is TGCGCCAGCAGCTCTAAACAGGGCATCTCAACTAATGAAAAACTGTTTTTT.

V and J are TRBV19 and TRBJ2-6; TRBD1 is a possible D gene (6 bases). Germline CDR1 is LNHDA and CDR2 is SQIVND (reference sequence). This CDR3 contains 16 residues. Trimming removed 9 bases from V and 0 bases from J, with 15 bases in between. The CDR3 coding sequence is TGTGCCAGCCGGACAGTTGTCTCCTCTGGGGCCAACGTCCTGACTTTC. It is translated as CASRTVVSSGANVLTF.

This sequence joins TRBV5-1 and TRBJ2-7; 12 nucleotides agree with TRBD1. Germline V CDR1 and CDR2: SGHRS, YFSETQ. J gave up 9 bases and V 4 bases, and 8 bases lay outside the gene matches. CDR3 length: 14 residues. The CDR3 nucleotides are TGCGCCAGCAGCCTATCCGGGACAGGGGGCGTGCAGTACTTC. Encoded protein: CASSLSGTGGVQYF.

The chain carries TRBV4-1 and TRBJ1-3; D gene ambiguous. In germline, CDR1 is MGHRA, CDR2 YSYEKL. V was clipped by 0 bases and J by 0 bases, with 12 bases between them. The CDR3 has 17 residues. In DNA form, the CDR3 reads TGCGCCAGCAGCCAAGAGATCCCCAGTTTCTCTGGAAACACCATATATTTT. This sequence encodes CASSQEIPSFSGNTIYF.

V usage is TRBV9 and J usage is TRBJ1-2, with D unclear. From germline, CDR1 is SGDLS and CDR2 YYNGEE. The V end lost 4 bases, the J end lost 2 bases, and 6 bases lay between the germline ends. CDR3 length: 12 amino acids. CDR3 in DNA: TGTGCCAGCAGCAAAGGGAACTATGGCTACACCTTC. The encoded protein is CASSKGNYGYTF. The full variable domain, rest sourced from reference TRBV9 and TRBJ1-2, is DSGVTQTPKHLITATGQRVTLRCSPRSGDLSVYWYQQSLDQGLQFLIQYYNGEERAKGNILERFSAQQFPDLHSELNLSSLELGDSALYFCASSKGNYGYTFGSGTRLTVV.

The V and J genes are TRBV30 and TRBJ1-5, with TRBD1 as a possible D gene (6 bases). V was pared by 1 base and J by 5 bases, with 15 bases between. This CDR3 region has 15 residues. The germline gives CDR1 GTSNPN, CDR2 SVGIG (reference sequence). The CDR3 loop reads CAWSALQGTYQPQHF. CDR3 DNA: TGTGCCTGGAGTGCCCTACAGGGAACCTATCAGCCCCAGCATTTT.

This chain links TRBV18 with TRBJ2-1; the D is unclear. The CDR3 is 13 amino acids. Germline loops: CDR1 KGHSH, CDR2 LQKENI. V was cut by 2 bases and J by 8 bases, with 10 bases left in between. Here the CDR3 DNA reads TGTGCCAGCTCACCAATCAAAAGGGATGAGCAGTTCTTC. Its translation: CASSPIKRDEQFF.

The genes are TRBV7-3 and TRBJ2-2; D unclear. There are 13 residues in the CDR3. CDR1 and CDR2 from the germline V gene are SGHTA and FQGTGA. Trimming took off 0 bases at V and 3 bases at J, with 2 bases between the two ends. CDR3 nucleotides: TGTGCCAGCAGCTTAACCGACACCGGGGAGCTGTTTTTT. It encodes CASSLTDTGELFF. Based on the CDR3 plus reference TRBV7-3 and TRBJ2-2, the full variable domain is GAGVSQTPSNKVTEKGKYVELRCDPISGHTALYWYRQSLGQGPEFLIYFQGTGAADDSGLPNDRFFAVRPEGSVSTLKIQRTERGDSAVYLCASSLTDTGELFFGEGSRLTVL.

This chain uses TRBV6-5 with TRBJ1-5; TRBD1 agrees at 8 bases. This CDR3 has 13 residues. The ends lost 6 bases at V and 4 bases at J; junction bases unmatched: 2. Germline V gives CDR1 MNHEY, CDR2 SVGAGI. The CDR3 reads CASSWTGNQPQHF. The DNA for the CDR3 is TGTGCCAGCAGCTGGACAGGGAATCAGCCCCAGCATTTT.

This clone was picked up one time. The CDR3 sequence is CASSPRTPGLAGSFTDTQYF. CDR3 sequence (DNA): TGTGCCAGCAGCCCCAGAACACCGGGACTAGCGGGAAGTTTTACAGATACGCAGTATTTT. This chain joins TRBV5-5 and TRBJ2-3; 13 bases align to TRBD2. The CDR3 is 20 amino acids. CDR1 is SGHKS and CDR2 is YYEKEE in the germline V gene (reference sequence). J gave up 3 bases and V 4 bases, and 17 bases lay outside the gene matches.

The rearrangement joins TRBV7-6 to TRBJ1-2; tentative D call: TRBD1 (5 bases). Germline CDR1 is SGHVS and CDR2 is FNYEAQ. CDR3 length: 16 amino acids. Trimming shortened V by 4 bases and J by 2 bases, and 17 bases separated the two germline ends. CDR3 sequence (DNA): TGTGCCAGCAGCTCCCGGGGCCATCCAAACAACTATGGCTACACCTTC. Its translation is CASSSRGHPNNYGYTF. Complete variable domain (other parts from reference TRBV7-6 and TRBJ1-2): GAGVSQSPRYKVTKRGQDVALRCDPISGHVSLYWYRQALGQGPEFLTYFNYEAQQDKSGLPNDRFSAERPEGSISTLTIQRTEQRDSAMYRCASSSRGHPNNYGYTFGSGTRLTVV.